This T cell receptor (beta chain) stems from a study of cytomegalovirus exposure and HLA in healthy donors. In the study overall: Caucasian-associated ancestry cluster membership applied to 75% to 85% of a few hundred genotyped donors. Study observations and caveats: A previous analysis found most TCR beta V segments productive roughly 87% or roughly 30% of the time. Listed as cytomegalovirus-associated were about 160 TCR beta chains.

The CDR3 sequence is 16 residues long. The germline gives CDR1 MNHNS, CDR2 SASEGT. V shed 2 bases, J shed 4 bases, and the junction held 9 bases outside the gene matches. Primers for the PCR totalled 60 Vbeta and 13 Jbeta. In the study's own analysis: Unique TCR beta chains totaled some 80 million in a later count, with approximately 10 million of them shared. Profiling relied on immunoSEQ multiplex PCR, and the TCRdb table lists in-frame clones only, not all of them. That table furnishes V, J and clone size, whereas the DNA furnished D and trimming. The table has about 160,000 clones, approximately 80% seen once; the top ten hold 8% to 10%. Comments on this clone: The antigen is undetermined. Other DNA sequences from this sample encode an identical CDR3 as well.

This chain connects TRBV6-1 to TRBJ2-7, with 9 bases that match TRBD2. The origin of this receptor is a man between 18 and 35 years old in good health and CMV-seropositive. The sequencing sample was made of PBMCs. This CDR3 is CASSEYRGRADYEQYF. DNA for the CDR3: TGTGCCAGCAGTGAATATCGCGGGAGGGCCGATTACGAGCAGTACTTC.